Presented here are 9 T cell receptor beta chains from one specimen sequenced in a study of T cell changes during pregnancy in multiple sclerosis (dated by TCRdb to about 2019). The protocol used for the library was the immunoSEQ multiplex PCR assay. TCRdb took over this immuneACCESS table, retaining in-frame rearrangements with V and J assigned. Such tables are incomplete; in checked studies, under half of the missing clones stem from an unresolved V gene, and the remainder is unexplained. The sample table lists over 90,000 clones, under 95% of them with a count of one. Clones ranked in the top ten supply roughly 0.99% of the sample. Sample: peripheral blood, taken after pregnancy. These receptors all come from a female donor with multiple sclerosis, enrolled in a pregnancy study.

The CDR3 DNA reads as TGTGCCAGCAGCCCGACTAGCGGCGAGACCCAGTACTTC. Residues: CASSPTSGETQYF. The chain links TRBV5-4 to TRBJ2-5, with 9 bases matching TRBD2. The CDR3 runs to 13 residues. Germline V gives CDR1 SGHNT, CDR2 YYREEE (reference sequence). The J segment lost 5 bases and the V segment lost 4 bases, leaving 3 bases of the junction unmatched.

This clone was counted only a few times. The chain joins TRBV19 to TRBJ1-2, with D unclear. Trimming cost V 2 bases and J 7 bases, with 11 bases left between them. CDR1 and CDR2 (germline): LNHDA, SQIVND (reference sequence). The CDR3 length is 13 residues. The CDR3 region is CASSISLSGGYTF. As DNA, the CDR3 is TGTGCCAGTAGTATATCGCTCTCGGGTGGCTACACCTTC.

The CDR3 coding sequence is TGTGCCAGCAGCCCCACGACTAGCGGGGATCCCAACAATGAGCAGTTCTTC. It encodes CASSPTTSGDPNNEQFF. The chain recombines TRBV9 with TRBJ2-1, with TRBD2 matching over 11 bases. The germline V gene encodes CDR1 SGDLS and CDR2 YYNGEE. There are 17 residues in the CDR3. Unmatched junction bases numbered 11, after V lost 4 bases and J lost 5 bases.

This clone was observed once. The chain joins TRBV7-6 to TRBJ2-2; 7 bases match TRBD2. The J segment lost 1 base and the V segment lost 3 bases, leaving 2 bases of the junction unmatched. The CDR3 loop spans 15 amino acids. Germline-derived CDR1 and CDR2 are SGHVS and FNYEAQ. CDR3: CASSFGGGNTGELFF. DNA for the CDR3: TGTGCCAGCAGCTTTGGCGGGGGGAACACCGGGGAGCTGTTTTTT.

The rearrangement links TRBV27 to TRBJ1-1; 7 bases align to TRBD1. The CDR3 totals 17 residues. V shed 5 bases and J 1 base; nucleotides not matched to a gene: 13. Germline V gene sequence: CDR1 MNHEY, CDR2 SMNVEV (reference sequence). CDR3 amino acids: CASSLMGQLSRNTEAFF. The CDR3 DNA sequence: TGTGCCAGCAGTCTCATGGGACAGTTGAGTCGGAACACTGAAGCTTTCTTT.

CDR3 loop: CASSTIKGQGIETQYF. The DNA of the CDR3 is TGTGCCAGCAGCACCATAAAGGGACAGGGGATAGAGACCCAGTACTTC. J is TRBJ2-5 and V is TRBV21-1; TRBD1, the table's D call, lacks a check against the DNA. TRBV21-1 corresponds to a pseudogene. This CDR3 region has 16 residues.

This chain uses TRBV28 with TRBJ2-3; 9 bases agree with TRBD2. From germline, CDR1 is MDHEN and CDR2 SYDVKM. The J segment lost 0 bases and the V segment lost 5 bases, leaving 9 bases of the junction unmatched. The CDR3 has 17 residues. The CDR3 protein is CASSPFSSGTSTDTQYF. DNA for the CDR3: TGTGCCAGCAGTCCCTTTTCTAGCGGGACTAGCACAGATACGCAGTATTTT.

This clone came up a few times. The V and J genes are TRBV5-1 and TRBJ1-2; D gene uncertain. The V gene lost 0 bases and the J gene lost 8 bases, with 8 bases spanning the gap. The CDR3 spans 12 residues. Germline CDR1 is SGHRS and CDR2 is YFSETQ. CDR3 sequence (DNA): TGCGCCAGCAGCTTGGACCAGCGCGGCTACACCTTC. Translated: CASSLDQRGYTF.

J is TRBJ2-3 and V is TRBV5-8, with D unresolved. Trimming pared 0 bases from V and 6 bases from J, leaving 5 bases between. The CDR3 loop spans 12 amino acids. From germline, CDR1 is SGHTS and CDR2 YDEGEE. The CDR3 reads CASSLAADTQYF. The CDR3, as DNA: TGTGCCAGCAGCTTGGCAGCGGATACGCAGTATTTT.